This record looks at one T cell receptor (beta chain) sequence and its context. Its cognate antigen has yet to be identified. Per-base quality was not reported, and no clone a single base away is much larger than it. Within the sample, other DNA sequences also encode this same CDR3. Using the deep immunoSEQ assay, multiplex PCR amplified TCR CDR3 regions from genomic DNA. Extracted genomic DNA from each cell subset was distributed evenly across all wells of several immunoSEQ 96-well plates, and each plate was treated as a replicate. For sorted subsets, around 200 ng genomic DNA, equal to tens of thousands of T cell genomes, was loaded into each replicate PCR. Purified libraries were measured with a Qubit 3.0 fluorometer, size-checked on a Bioanalyzer 2100, and measured again with the KAPA Library Quantification kit. Each immunoSEQ 96-well plate was sequenced on its own single-read 150-cycle Illumina NextSeq 550 flow cell. For the original study's pipeline: Because only junctional sequences without quality scores were contained in the immunoSEQ output, filtering matching that applied to full-length reads could not be performed. To assign V/J genes and CDR3, sequences were annotated against IMGT germline references using PyIR, a Python wrapper for IgBLAST v1.9. Any read was removed if the V/J assignment was weak (E-value above 1e-6), the CDR3 was missing, or the read contained stop codons, out-of-frame junctions, or ambiguous translated residues. V3J clonotypes were defined as sequences sharing the same inferred V gene, J gene, and CDR3 amino acid sequence. The percentage overlap between two repertoires was calculated by dividing the number of shared unique clonotypes by the size of the smaller repertoire. Three approaches were used to assess repertoire richness: RTK rarefaction, the Chao1 estimator, and Recon v2.1 estimates of unobserved clonotypes. Generation probabilities for all TCRbeta clonotypes obtained by the gDNA method from a handful of donors were computed using OLGA. TCRdb took this table from immuneACCESS and kept in-frame rearrangements with V and J called. Such tables lack part of the clones; where checked against another copy, unresolved V genes explain under half of the gap, and the rest is unexplained. V and J calls and clone size follow that table, whereas D and trimming were derived from the DNA. For this sample the table gives 2 million to 2.5 million clones, of which approximately 93% were detected only once. Of the sample, under 0.45% is held by the ten largest clones.

This sample was included in a study of shared clonotypes between healthy human individuals (dated by TCRdb to 2018 to 2021). Context from the whole study: Two women and a few men aged 18 to 49 years were included in the cohort. For each donor, CD4 naive and CD4 memory were each given three plates, CD8 naive was given two plates, and CD8 memory was given one plate. To estimate repertoire size and how much clonotype sharing occurs between individuals, the study deeply sequenced the blood TCR repertoires of about five healthy adults. To increase sequencing depth and limit assay-specific biases, TCR repertoire library preparation and sequencing were carried out by different laboratories using diverse techniques. Leukapheresis yielded between about 0.9 and 9 billion PBMCs per donor.

Healthy HIV-negative adults with no recently reported acute infections or vaccinations were included as donors. Every donor was a Caucasian adult residing in Nashville, Tennessee, USA. CD4+ T cells were enriched by magnetic negative selection, after which naive cells were positively selected on CD45RA and the negative fraction was taken as the memory subset. Blood was obtained by leukapheresis, after which PBMCs were separated by Ficoll-Histopaque density gradient centrifugation and cryopreserved in liquid nitrogen vapor phase. Analytical flow cytometry was used to check the purity and quantity of every magnetically sorted T cell population. Genomic DNA was isolated from each sorted fraction and quantified by UV absorbance on a Nanodrop 2000c. What the research found in general, with its limitations: Naive subsets generally had larger estimated clonotype richness than memory subsets did. Pairwise subsampling indicated that sequencing depth was expected to affect the degree of clonotype sharing among donors. Compared with non-shared clonotypes, the clonotypes found in all four sorted-subset donors had higher generation probabilities. Sampling was limited to blood, and TCR repertoires in tissue likely differ from TCR repertoires in blood. Sharing across several donors was observed for around 5% of naive CD4, about 4% of naive CD8, 2% to 2.5% of memory CD4, and 0.4% of memory CD8 clonotypes. Incomplete sequencing was indicated by rarefaction of sorted-subset datasets, despite the large sequencing depth. Because the study included a small number of donors, the genetic and exposure-history diversity represented was limited.

Sequencing was performed on naive CD4+ T cells from PBMCs. This sample's cell subset or site label indicates: CD45RA+ positively selected. The clonotype was recovered from a man aged 18-30 years in good health. Some clones in this sample may be carry-over from other donors' samples.

The CDR3 in this case is CASSFAYEQYF. The DNA sequence follows: TGTGCCAGCAGTTTTGCCTACGAGCAGTACTTC. The chain is made from TRBV28 and TRBJ2-7; the D segment cannot be called with confidence. CDR1 and CDR2, per the germline V gene, are MDHEN and SYDVKM. Relative to germline, V is 3 bases shorter and J is 2 bases shorter, with 2 bases between their ends. From cysteine to phenylalanine, the CDR3 is 11 amino acids long. Only the CDR3 region is kept as DNA, spanning 33 bases read in frame from base 1.